Following are 23 T cell receptor beta chains from one sample sequenced in a study of shared clonotypes between healthy human individuals. Sequenced by immunoSEQ multiplex PCR; TCRdb stores in-frame clones only, minus some. Here the sample spans under 350,000 clones, about nine tenths being singletons. Source material: memory CD8+ T cells sorted from blood. The subset denotes: CD45RO+ cells pooled with CCR7-negative TemRA cells. All receptors derive from a man aged 18 to 35 in good health.

The chain uses TRBV11-2 and TRBJ2-7; D ambiguous. V lost 0 bases and J 6 bases, leaving 15 bases between the germline ends. The CDR3 extends over 15 amino acids. Germline V gene lookup returns CDR1 SGHAT and CDR2 FQNNGV. CDR3 in DNA: TGTGCCAGCAGCTTAGAGGATCCCCTCCCTGGCGAGCAGTACTTC. This gives the protein CASSLEDPLPGEQYF.

The chain links TRBV6-5 to TRBJ1-6; D possibly corresponds to TRBD1 (5 bases). In germline, CDR1 is MNHEY, CDR2 SVGAGI. Trimming removed 0 bases at V and 9 bases at J, with 12 bases between. The CDR3 consists of 15 residues. This CDR3 reads CASSYSTTRGSPLHF. The DNA of the CDR3 is TGTGCCAGCAGTTACTCGACTACGAGGGGTTCACCCCTCCACTTT.

V is TRBV13 and J is TRBJ1-4; possible D gene TRBD1, 6 bases. Germline V lookup: CDR1 PRHDT, CDR2 FYEKMQ (reference sequence). V lost 5 bases, J lost 8 bases, and 15 bases lay in between. The CDR3 covers 14 residues. The CDR3, as DNA: TGTGCCAGCAGCCCCCGGGGGGGGCGGGAAAAACTGTTTTTT. Protein: CASSPRGGREKLFF. The full variable domain, rest sourced from reference TRBV13 and TRBJ1-4, is AAGVIQSPRHLIKEKRETATLKCYPIPRHDTVYWYQQGPGQDPQFLISFYEKMQSDKGSIPDRFSAQQFSDYHSELNMSSLELGDSALYFCASSPRGGREKLFFGSGTQLSVL.

V usage is TRBV28 and J usage is TRBJ2-3; D not certain. Trimming took off 6 bases at V and 2 bases at J, with 12 bases between the two ends. This CDR3 spans 14 amino acids. CDR1 MDHEN and CDR2 SYDVKM come from the germline V gene. CDR3 DNA: TGTGCCAGCAGCCCCGTATCGCCCACAGATACGCAGTATTTT. Protein product: CASSPVSPTDTQYF.

The chain is built from TRBV27 and TRBJ2-4; TRBD1 agrees at 9 bases. The CDR3 consists of 17 residues. J lost 1 base, V lost 4 bases, and 8 bases had no gene match. CDR1 MNHEY and CDR2 SMNVEV come from the germline V gene (reference sequence). The CDR3 here is CASSSPGDRVAKNIQYF. The CDR3 coding sequence is TGTGCCAGCAGTTCCCCTGGGGACAGGGTCGCCAAAAACATTCAGTACTTC.

Points on this clone: The identical CDR3 is also encoded by other nucleotide sequences in the sample. The chain links TRBV9 to TRBJ2-2; tentative D call: TRBD2 (6 bases). Per the germline V gene, CDR1 is SGDLS and CDR2 is YYNGEE. The CDR3 covers 15 residues. Between the trimmed V and J ends, which lost 0 bases and 5 bases, there was a span of 11 bases. CDR3 bases: TGTGCCAGCAGCGTAGTTGCGGGAAAGACCGGGGAGCTGTTTTTT. It yields the protein CASSVVAGKTGELFF.

The chain employs TRBV4-1 and TRBJ2-7; possible D gene TRBD1, 6 bases. The CDR3 totals 14 residues. V lost 4 bases and J lost 4, with 14 bases in between. In germline, CDR1 is MGHRA, CDR2 YSYEKL. CDR3: CASSRGTRVYEQYF. The CDR3 bases are TGCGCCAGCAGCCGAGGGACACGGGTATACGAGCAGTACTTC.

CDR3 amino acids: CASSLGLAGGPYQETQYF. The CDR3, as DNA: TGCGCCAGCAGCTTGGGACTAGCGGGGGGTCCGTACCAAGAGACCCAGTACTTC. The V gene is TRBV5-1, the J gene TRBJ2-5, with TRBD2 identical over 13 bases. With V trimmed by 0 bases and J by 0 bases, 5 bases remained unmatched. CDR3 length: 18 residues. Germline V gene data show CDR1 as SGHRS and CDR2 as YFSETQ.

The chain carries TRBV6-1 and TRBJ1-1; TRBD1 is a possible D gene (6 bases). Germline V gives CDR1 MNHNS, CDR2 SASEGT. The ends were cut back, 3 bases at V and 6 bases at J, with 11 bases in the middle. The CDR3 runs to 13 residues. The CDR3 region has the DNA TGTGCCAGCAGTGATCAGGGGCGGGCTGAAGCTTTCTTT. Translation: CASSDQGRAEAFF.

V usage is TRBV27 and J usage is TRBJ2-5; 7 bases agree with TRBD2. The CDR3 totals 15 residues. The V segment lost 4 bases and the J segment 4 bases; nucleotides outside the gene matches: 9. Germline V gene data show CDR1 as MNHEY and CDR2 as SMNVEV (reference sequence). The CDR3 sequence is CASSSETGGRETQYF. The CDR3 DNA is TGTGCCAGCAGTTCCGAGACGGGAGGTAGAGAGACCCAGTACTTC.

A word on this clone: Its ends do not fully match the called genes, so a read error is possible. The V gene is TRBV19, the J gene TRBJ1-4, with 7 bases aligning to TRBD1. The germline V gene has CDR1 LNHDA and CDR2 SQIVND (reference sequence). The CDR3 is 12 residues long. In DNA form, the CDR3 reads TGTGCCAGTAGTGCCCACAGGGGCCATACCTCTTTT. Protein: CASSAHRGHTSF.

The chain is built from TRBV13 and TRBJ2-1; D ambiguous. The CDR3 sequence is 15 residues long. Between the trimmed V and J ends, which lost 2 bases and 1 base, there was a span of 9 bases. Germline loops: CDR1 PRHDT, CDR2 FYEKMQ (reference sequence). The CDR3 loop reads CASSLSSPSYNEQFF. In DNA, the CDR3 is TGTGCCAGCAGCTTAAGTTCCCCTTCCTACAATGAGCAGTTCTTC.

This chain joins TRBV4-3 and TRBJ2-7; D is undetermined. The germline V gene encodes CDR1 LGHNA and CDR2 YSLEER. Trimming shortened V by 0 bases and J by 1 base, and 13 bases separated the two germline ends. This CDR3 spans 16 amino acids. CDR3 in DNA: TGCGCCAGCAGCCAAGATTACGCCCCCCAATCCTACGAGCAGTACTTC. This sequence encodes CASSQDYAPQSYEQYF.

This chain joins TRBV7-8 and TRBJ2-2; perhaps TRBD2 as D (7 bases). CDR3 length equals 17 residues. The germline V gene has CDR1 SGHVS and CDR2 FQNEAQ. Trimming took 5 bases from V and 6 from J, leaving 22 bases between them. This CDR3 is CASSPQGTILGPGELFF. CDR3 nucleotides: TGTGCCAGCAGCCCCCAGGGGACTATCTTGGGCCCCGGGGAGCTGTTTTTT.

This chain connects TRBV4-1 to TRBJ2-2; 12 nucleotides align to TRBD2. There are 17 residues in the CDR3. The J segment lost 4 bases and the V segment lost 4 bases, leaving 7 bases of the junction unmatched. Per germline, CDR1 MGHRA and CDR2 YSYEKL. The DNA of the CDR3 is TGCGCCAGCAGCCCGACTAGCGGGGGCGGCGGCACCGGGGAGCTGTTTTTT. Translation gives CASSPTSGGGGTGELFF.

The V and J genes are TRBV2 and TRBJ2-7; 7 nucleotides line up with TRBD2. This CDR3 region has 16 residues. Germline V gene sequence: CDR1 SNHLY, CDR2 FYNNEI. Germline trimming cut 5 bases from V and 1 base from J; bases unmatched to any gene: 11. CDR3 sequence: CASSSPSSGPSYEQYF. The DNA of the CDR3 is TGTGCCAGCAGTTCACCATCTAGCGGCCCTTCCTACGAGCAGTACTTC.

CDR3 in DNA: TGTGCCAGCAGCTTAGTCGCGGGGGACTACAATGAGCAGTTCTTC. It is translated as CASSLVAGDYNEQFF. The genes are TRBV11-2 and TRBJ2-1; 7 nucleotides line up with TRBD2. The germline V gene encodes CDR1 SGHAT and CDR2 FQNNGV. V shed 1 base, J shed 3 bases, and the junction held 3 bases outside the gene matches. The CDR3 has 15 amino acids.

The V and J genes are TRBV2 and TRBJ2-7; no definite D call. CDR3 length: 14 residues. Germline CDR1 and CDR2: SNHLY and FYNNEI. Between the trimmed V and J ends, which lost 1 base and 2 bases, there was a span of 9 bases. CDR3 nucleotide sequence: TGTGCCAGCAGTGAAGAAGGTGATCCCTACGAGCAGTACTTC. Its protein is CASSEEGDPYEQYF.

Points on this clone: At one boundary the junction diverges from the germline segment, which might be a read error. The chain uses TRBV6-1 and TRBJ1-2; D might be TRBD1 (5 bases). This CDR3 contains 8 residues. The germline V gene encodes CDR1 MNHNS and CDR2 SASEGT. DNA for the CDR3: TGTGCCAGCAGGAGGGGTCGCTTC. Protein product: CASRRGRF.

The chain joins TRBV28 to TRBJ1-6; the D is unclear. Germline V gives CDR1 MDHEN, CDR2 SYDVKM. V was trimmed by 1 base and J by 0 bases, leaving 19 bases between them. CDR3 length equals 20 residues. DNA for the CDR3: TGTGCCAGCAGTTTATTCGGTTGGGTTTTTGGTAGCTCCTATAATTCACCCCTCCACTTT. Translated: CASSLFGWVFGSSYNSPLHF. The whole variable domain, filled in from reference TRBV28 and TRBJ1-6, reads DVKVTQSSRYLVKRTGEKVFLECVQDMDHENMFWYRQDPGLGLRLIYFSYDVKMKEKGDIPEGYSVSREKKERFSLILESASTNQTSMYLCASSLFGWVFGSSYNSPLHFGNGTRLTVT.

The chain carries TRBV7-9 and TRBJ2-2, with 7 bases aligning to TRBD1. The length of the CDR3 is 14 residues. With V trimmed by 6 bases and J by 1 base, 2 bases remained unmatched. In germline, CDR1 is SEHNR, CDR2 FQNEAQ (reference sequence). DNA of the CDR3: TGTGCCAGCAGGACAGGGTTGAACACCGGGGAGCTGTTTTTT. Its protein is CASRTGLNTGELFF.

The chain recombines TRBV28 with TRBJ2-5; TRBD2 might be the D (6 bases). Trimming took off 11 bases at V and 9 bases at J, with 10 bases between the two ends. The CDR3 has 9 amino acids. Looked up from germline, CDR1 is MDHEN and CDR2 is SYDVKM. CDR3 in amino acids: CASGSAQYF. The DNA of the CDR3 is TGTGCCTCCGGGAGCGCCCAGTACTTC. Filled out from reference TRBV28 and TRBJ2-5, the complete variable domain reads DVKVTQSSRYLVKRTGEKVFLECVQDMDHENMFWYRQDPGLGLRLIYFSYDVKMKEKGDIPEGYSVSREKKERFSLILESASTNQTSMYLCASGSAQYFGPGTRLLVL.

V gene TRBV9 combines with J gene TRBJ1-2; unclear D gene. CDR1 and CDR2 (germline): SGDLS, YYNGEE. Between the trimmed V and J ends, which lost 6 bases and 10 bases, there was a span of 22 bases. This CDR3 comprises 14 residues. The CDR3 spells CASTLSGVWDDYTF. In DNA form, the CDR3 reads TGTGCCAGCACCCTCAGTGGGGTCTGGGATGACTACACCTTC.